One sample yielded the 21 T cell receptor beta chains listed below, sequenced in a study of cytomegalovirus exposure and HLA in healthy donors. PCR used 60 Vbeta primers and 13 Jbeta primers. Here immunoSEQ multiplex PCR was the method, and the copy in TCRdb shows in-frame clones only, minus some. Listed are fewer than 150,000 clones; roughly 2% falls within the top ten. Sequenced input: PBMCs. Every receptor here comes from an older woman in good health and CMV-seronegative.

The genes are TRBV7-2 and TRBJ2-2; 7 nucleotides line up with TRBD2. The CDR3 contains 15 residues. After removal of 1 base from V and 4 bases from J, the junction contained 3 bases not matched to a gene. The V gene's germline CDR1 is SGHTA and CDR2 FQGNSA. CDR3 bases: TGTGCCAGCAGCTTAGTGGGCGGGAGCACCGGGGAGCTGTTTTTT. Translating it yields CASSLVGGSTGELFF. The whole variable domain, remainder taken from reference TRBV7-2 and TRBJ2-2, is GAGVSQSPSNKVTEKGKDVELRCDPISGHTALYWYRQSLGQGLEFLIYFQGNSAPDKSGLPSDRFSAERTGGSVSTLTIQRTQQEDSAVYLCASSLVGGSTGELFFGEGSRLTVL.

This chain joins TRBV7-3 and TRBJ2-6; TRBD1 agrees at 7 bases. V was clipped by 5 bases and J by 0 bases; unmatched bases: 1. The CDR3 is made up of 15 amino acids. The germline V gene has CDR1 SGHTA and CDR2 FQGTGA. The CDR3: CASSAGGSGANVLTF. The CDR3 region has the DNA TGTGCCAGCAGCGCAGGGGGCTCTGGGGCCAACGTCCTGACTTTC.

The gene calls are TRBV11-2 and TRBJ1-5; D is undetermined. The CDR3 extends over 15 amino acids. Trimming pared 3 bases from V and 4 bases from J, leaving 13 bases between. The germline V gene has CDR1 SGHAT and CDR2 FQNNGV. CDR3 sequence reads: CASSFSSGRNQPQHF. CDR3 DNA: TGTGCCAGCAGCTTTTCCTCGGGGAGGAATCAGCCCCAGCATTTT.

This sequence joins TRBV12-5 and TRBJ2-1; TRBD2 matches at 9 bases. With 1 base clipped from V and 10 bases from J, the junction kept 5 bases outside the gene matches. The CDR3 extends over 14 amino acids. Germline loops: CDR1 LGHNT, CDR2 FRNRAP. The CDR3 loop reads CASGLGLAVKEQFF. The CDR3, as DNA: TGTGCTAGTGGTTTGGGACTAGCGGTTAAGGAGCAGTTCTTC.

This CDR3 is CASDTTGLNSPLHF. CDR3 nucleotides: TGTGCCAGCGACACGACAGGGTTGAATTCACCCCTCCACTTT. This chain connects TRBV7-3 to TRBJ1-6; 7 bases are a match to TRBD1. Germline CDR1 is SGHTA and CDR2 is FQGTGA. CDR3 length equals 14 residues. V was pared by 8 bases and J by 7 bases, with 8 bases of the junction left unmatched.

In DNA form, the CDR3 reads TGTGCCAGTAGGACGGACAGGGTGAGCGGGGAGCTGTTTTTT. Translated: CASRTDRVSGELFF. The chain recombines TRBV19 with TRBJ2-2, with 8 bases that match TRBD1. Looked up from germline, CDR1 is LNHDA and CDR2 is SQIVND (reference sequence). The ends lost 6 bases at V and 7 bases at J; junction bases unmatched: 7. The CDR3 contains 14 residues.

The CDR3 spells CASNQRTSGSPSSYEQYF. The CDR3 DNA reads as TGTGCCAGCAACCAGCGGACTAGCGGGAGCCCAAGCTCCTACGAGCAGTACTTC. The chain is built from TRBV2 and TRBJ2-7; TRBD2 agrees at 13 bases. V gave up 7 bases and J gave up 0 bases; unmatched junction bases: 12. The germline V gene encodes CDR1 SNHLY and CDR2 FYNNEI. The CDR3 totals 18 residues. The full variable domain, rest sourced from reference TRBV2 and TRBJ2-7, is EPEVTQTPSHQVTQMGQEVILRCVPISNHLYFYWYRQILGQKVEFLVSFYNNEISEKSEIFDDQFSVERPDGSNFTLKIRSTKLEDSAMYFCASNQRTSGSPSSYEQYFGPGTRLTVT.

The CDR3 DNA reads as TGTGCCAGCAGCAAGGTCAACAGCAGCAACTATGGCTACACCTTC. Its translation is CASSKVNSSNYGYTF. The rearrangement joins TRBV21-1 to TRBJ1-2; the table's D call of TRBD1 was not tested on the DNA. TRBV21-1 is a recognized pseudogene. The CDR3 extends over 15 amino acids.

This CDR3 is CASSVEASGLMYEQFF. The CDR3 DNA follows: TGTGCCAGCAGCGTAGAAGCTAGCGGCTTGATGTATGAGCAGTTCTTC. This chain joins TRBV9 and TRBJ2-1; 7 positions agree with TRBD2. The CDR3 is 16 amino acids. Germline V gene sequence: CDR1 SGDLS, CDR2 YYNGEE. V shed 0 bases and J 8 bases; nucleotides not matched to a gene: 11. Together with reference TRBV9 and TRBJ2-1, the CDR3 gives the full variable domain: DSGVTQTPKHLITATGQRVTLRCSPRSGDLSVYWYQQSLDQGLQFLIQYYNGEERAKGNILERFSAQQFPDLHSELNLSSLELGDSALYFCASSVEASGLMYEQFFGPGTRLTVL.

CDR3 loop: CATRDRYYGYTF. The CDR3 DNA follows: TGTGCCACCAGGGACAGGTACTATGGCTACACCTTC. V usage is TRBV15 and J usage is TRBJ1-2; 7 nucleotides line up with TRBD1. This CDR3 is 12 amino acids long. The germline gives CDR1 LNHNV, CDR2 YYDKDF (reference sequence). The J segment lost 3 bases and the V segment lost 6 bases, leaving 1 base of the junction unmatched.

The chain joins TRBV9 to TRBJ2-2, with D perhaps matching TRBD2 (5 bases). Germline-derived CDR1 and CDR2 are SGDLS and YYNGEE. The CDR3 is 15 residues long. V dropped 0 bases and J dropped 4 bases, with 10 bases sitting between them. The CDR3 protein is CASSVGELVTGELFF. The CDR3 DNA is TGTGCCAGCAGCGTAGGGGAGTTGGTCACCGGGGAGCTGTTTTTT.

This sequence joins TRBV5-1 and TRBJ2-5; D is unresolved. The V gene's germline CDR1 is SGHRS and CDR2 YFSETQ. The CDR3 totals 12 residues. The V end lost 0 bases, the J end lost 4 bases, and 4 bases lay between the germline ends. The chain's CDR3 is CASSLVLETQYF. The CDR3 coding sequence is TGCGCCAGCAGCTTGGTTCTAGAGACCCAGTACTTC.

This chain joins TRBV7-3 and TRBJ1-3; D remains ambiguous. The ends were cut back, 5 bases at V and 0 bases at J, with 11 bases in the middle. The CDR3 is 15 amino acids. The germline gives CDR1 SGHTA, CDR2 FQGTGA. In DNA, the CDR3 is TGTGCCAGCAGCCCCGAGACACACTCTGGAAACACCATATATTTT. Its protein is CASSPETHSGNTIYF.

V gene TRBV6-5 combines with J gene TRBJ1-1; D is undetermined. V lost 4 bases, J lost 5 bases, and 14 bases lay in between. The CDR3 sequence is 14 residues long. Germline V lookup: CDR1 MNHEY, CDR2 SVGAGI. This CDR3 is CASSFLDTSTEAFF. CDR3 in DNA: TGTGCCAGCAGTTTCCTCGACACTTCTACTGAAGCTTTCTTT.

CDR3 residues: CATSSRDSYEQYF. The CDR3 nucleotides read TGTGCCACCAGCAGCCGGGACAGTTACGAGCAGTACTTC. The chain is built from TRBV15 and TRBJ2-7, with 7 bases lining up with TRBD1. With V trimmed by 3 bases and J by 4 bases, 3 bases remained unmatched. Germline V lookup: CDR1 LNHNV, CDR2 YYDKDF (reference sequence). This CDR3 spans 13 amino acids. Filled out from reference TRBV15 and TRBJ2-7, the complete variable domain reads DAMVIQNPRYQVTQFGKPVTLSCSQTLNHNVMYWYQQKSSQAPKLLFHYYDKDFNNEADTPDNFQSRRPNTSFCFLDIRSPGLGDTAMYLCATSSRDSYEQYFGPGTRLTVT.

V is TRBV1 and J is TRBJ1-2. TRBV1 is listed as a pseudogene. The length of the CDR3 is 13 residues. Here the CDR3 DNA reads TGCACCAGCAGCCAAGATCTGGACTGCGTCTACACCTTC. Residues: CTSSQDLDCVYTF.

The chain carries TRBV6-4 and TRBJ2-7, with D perhaps matching TRBD2 (6 bases). The CDR3 contains 13 residues. The germline V gene has CDR1 MRHNA and CDR2 SNTAGT. Trimming took 3 bases from V and 7 from J, leaving 13 bases between them. The CDR3 nucleotides read TGTGCCAGCAGTGAGATTTCTGGGGGGGAGCAGTACTTC. Translated, it gives CASSEISGGEQYF.

For this clone: Because the CDR3 is missing its conserved closing phenylalanine or tryptophan, this is likely a read error. No DNA is shown, since the ends of the CDR3 on it are uncertain; the CDR3 is the one TCRdb lists. The V and J genes are TRBV25-1 and TRBJ2-7; the D segment call TRBD2 is taken from the table without a DNA check. In germline, CDR1 is MGHDK, CDR2 SYGVNS. A total of 13 residues make up the CDR3, ends included. CDR3 sequence: CASSESGLAEAII.

The chain recombines TRBV5-1 with TRBJ1-1, with D possibly TRBD1 on 5 matching bases. The CDR3 spans 15 residues. V was shortened by 0 bases and J by 4 bases, with 13 bases between the two germline ends. The germline V gene has CDR1 SGHRS and CDR2 YFSETQ. CDR3 bases: TGCGCCAGCAGCTTGGGGGCAGGGTCGGGCACTGAAGCTTTCTTT. This gives the protein CASSLGAGSGTEAFF. The entire variable domain, with the rest obtained from reference TRBV5-1 and TRBJ1-1, is as follows: KAGVTQTPRYLIKTRGQQVTLSCSPISGHRSVSWYQQTPGQGLQFLFEYFSETQRNKGNFPGRFSGRQFSNSRSEMNVSTLELGDSALYLCASSLGAGSGTEAFFGQGTRLTVV.

The chain couples TRBV6-1 to TRBJ2-5, with TRBD1 matching 9 bases. The CDR3 is made up of 14 amino acids. Unmatched junction bases numbered 14, after V lost 7 bases and J lost 11 bases. CDR1 and CDR2 from the germline V gene are MNHNS and SASEGT. This CDR3 reads CASKLDRGASVQYF. CDR3 in DNA: TGTGCCAGCAAATTAGACAGGGGGGCGTCCGTGCAGTACTTC.

The chain carries TRBV13 and TRBJ2-1; 9 bases fit TRBD2. Trimming removed 5 bases from V and 0 bases from J; junction bases left unmatched: 11. Looked up from germline, CDR1 is PRHDT and CDR2 is FYEKMQ (reference sequence). The CDR3 sequence is 18 residues long. The CDR3 protein is CASSPSGDYPSSYNEQFF. In nucleotides, the CDR3 is TGTGCCAGCAGCCCTAGCGGGGACTACCCTAGCTCCTACAATGAGCAGTTCTTC.